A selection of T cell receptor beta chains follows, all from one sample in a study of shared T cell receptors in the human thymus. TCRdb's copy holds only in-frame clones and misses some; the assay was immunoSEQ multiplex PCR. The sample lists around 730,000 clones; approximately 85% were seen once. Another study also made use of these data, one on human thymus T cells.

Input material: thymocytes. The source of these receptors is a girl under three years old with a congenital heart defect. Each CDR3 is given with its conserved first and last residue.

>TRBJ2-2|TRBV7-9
CASSFSPGELFF
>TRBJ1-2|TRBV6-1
CASSESGTGPRGYTF
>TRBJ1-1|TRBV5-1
CASSLVEDGPPPNTEAFF
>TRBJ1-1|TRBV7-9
CASSFGHPTEAFF
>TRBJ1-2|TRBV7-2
CASSLVEGAGKNGYTF
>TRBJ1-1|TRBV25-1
CASSEVGRGTEAFF
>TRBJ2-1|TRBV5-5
CASLPPPGMGDEQFF
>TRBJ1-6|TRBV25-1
CASSEGSSYNSPLHF
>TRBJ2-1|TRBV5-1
CASSVRGLWTNEQFF
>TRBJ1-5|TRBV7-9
CASSLGGKGRISNQPQHF
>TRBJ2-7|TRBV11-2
CASSLLVAGSSYEQYF
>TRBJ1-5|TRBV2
CASSRDIVYSNQPQHF
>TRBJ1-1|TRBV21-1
CASSRRPRGLNTEAFF
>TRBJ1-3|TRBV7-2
CASSLARPATGNTIYF
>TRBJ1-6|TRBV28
CASSPDRRDCNSPLHF
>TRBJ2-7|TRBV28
CASSFPLAGLSSYEQYF
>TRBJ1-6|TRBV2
CASGRTGDLNSPLHF
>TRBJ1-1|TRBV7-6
CASSSGAKNTEAFF
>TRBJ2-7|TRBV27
CASADGPDEQYF
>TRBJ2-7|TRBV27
CASSLKSRGQPYGIQAGEQYF
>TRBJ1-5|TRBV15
CATSSRDSLNSTSMDQPQHF
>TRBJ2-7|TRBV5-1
CASSLGQGPTLDEQYF
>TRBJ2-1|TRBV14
CASSYKLSGTAYNEQFF
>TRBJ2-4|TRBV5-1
CASSLGGGGAGDKNIQYF
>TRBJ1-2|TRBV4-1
CASSQDGGRRLIHGYTF
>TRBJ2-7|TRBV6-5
CASSYYNPGSSYEQYF
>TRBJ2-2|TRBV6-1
CASRDLPANTGELFF
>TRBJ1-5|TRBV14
CASSQGGEDQPQHF
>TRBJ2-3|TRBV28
CAARGGVLWEPDTQYF
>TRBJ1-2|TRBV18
CASSPPVPLRGYTF
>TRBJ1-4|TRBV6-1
CAGRSGGNEKLFF
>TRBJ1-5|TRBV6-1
CASSEFQQGGFVNQPQHF
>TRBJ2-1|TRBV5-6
CASRRLAGTPSRRKQFF
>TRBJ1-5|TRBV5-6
CASSSRDSISQPQHF
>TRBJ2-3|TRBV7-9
CASSLVQGINTDTQYF
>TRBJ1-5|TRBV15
CATSPRDSSVGYSNQPQHF
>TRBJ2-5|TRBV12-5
CASGLVNLQGYQETQYF
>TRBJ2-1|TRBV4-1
CASSQTGLESSYNEQFF
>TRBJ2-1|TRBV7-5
CARSPVGPDNEQFF
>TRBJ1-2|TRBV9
CASSPHLIGGELYNYGYTF
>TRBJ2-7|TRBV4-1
CASSQLQWTGELSYEQYF
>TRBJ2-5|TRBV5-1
CASSLSGSQETQYF
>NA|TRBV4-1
CASSQETNRFYEQYF
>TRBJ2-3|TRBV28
CASRSRDRGLFCADTQYF
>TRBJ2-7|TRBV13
CASSSGSSYEQYF
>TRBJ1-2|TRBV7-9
CASSLERDRSSYGYTF
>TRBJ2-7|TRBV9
CASSSPEEGSRYEQYF
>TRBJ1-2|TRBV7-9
CASSPHQLGTGGGYTF
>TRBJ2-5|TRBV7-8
CASAGTKTSGGAWYQETQYF
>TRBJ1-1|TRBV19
CASRRSVGHWNTEAFF
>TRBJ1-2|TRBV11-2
CASSLDPGFNYGYTF
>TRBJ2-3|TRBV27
CASSLVWGGLDTQYF
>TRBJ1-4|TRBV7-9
CASSLLSGAEKLFF
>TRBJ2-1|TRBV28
CASSPLVTSSYNEQFF
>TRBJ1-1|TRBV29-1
CSVAGTSNTEAFF